Following are 10 T cell receptor beta chains from one sample sequenced in a study of T cells in Graves' hyperthyroidism and ophthalmopathy. TCR beta CDR3 region amplification was performed from RNA transcripts. During a first-round RT-PCR of the TCR CDR3, the HTBI primer set was used. TCRdb called the multiplex PCR reads again in MiXCR, with one record for every CDR3 protein. The sample comprises 750,000 to 900,000 distinct CDR3 sequences, approximately 40% of which are singletons, and 7.5% to 9.5% rests with the top ten. Source material: blood. These receptor sequences come from a man between 18 and 35 years old with Graves' hyperthyroidism.

For this clonotype: A much larger clonotype is one base distant, so this may be a read error. The chain joins TRBV6-1 to TRBJ2-2; D ambiguous. Trimming pared 3 bases from V and 1 base from J, leaving 12 bases between. The CDR3 has 16 amino acids. CDR1 and CDR2 (germline): MNHNS, SASEGT. For the CDR3, the DNA is TGTGCCAGCAGTGATAGCAACACCTTGAACACCGGGGAGCTGTTTTTT. Amino acids: CASSDSNTLNTGELFF.

In this sample, this clonotype turned up once. The chain employs TRBV10-3 and TRBJ1-5; 11 bases line up with TRBD1. The CDR3 runs 15 residues. Germline trimming cut 2 bases from V and 3 bases from J; bases unmatched to any gene: 0. Germline CDR1 and CDR2: ENHRY and SYGVKD. The CDR3 DNA follows: TGTGCCATCAGTGAGGGACAGGGGGCCAATCAGCCCCAGCATTTT. Protein sequence: CAISEGQGANQPQHF.

With regard to this clonotype: This sequence may be a read error, since a much larger clone differs from it by one base. The V call is TRBV2, the J call TRBJ1-4; TRBD1 agrees at 7 bases. Germline V gene data show CDR1 as SNHLY and CDR2 as FYNNEI. The length of the CDR3 is 16 residues. CDR3 in DNA: TGTGCCAGCAGTCGGGACAGACCCACAACTAGTGAAAGACTGTTTTTT. Translated: CASSRDRPTTSERLFF. The variable domain in full, completed from reference TRBV2 and TRBJ1-4, reads EPEVTQTPSHQVTQMGQEVILRCVPISNHLYFYWYRQILGQKVEFLVSFYNNEISEKSEIFDDQFSVERPDGSNFTLKIRSTKLEDSAMYFCASSRDRPTTSERLFFGSGTQLSVL.

The rearrangement joins TRBV25-1 to TRBJ1-2; 7 positions agree with TRBD1. Germline V gene data show CDR1 as MGHDK and CDR2 as SYGVNS. V lost 11 bases, J lost 7 bases, and 7 bases stayed unmatched. This CDR3 spans 11 amino acids. CDR3 in amino acids: CALPTGLGYTF. The CDR3 DNA sequence: TGTGCCCTCCCGACAGGGCTTGGCTACACCTTC.

This clonotype was detected only a few times. The chain has TRBV29-1 and TRBJ2-5; TRBD1 matches 7 bases. The CDR3 has 15 residues. The ends lost 2 bases at V and 4 bases at J; junction bases unmatched: 10. Germline CDR1 SQVTM, CDR2 ANQGSEA. CDR3 amino acids: CSVERGTELGETQYF. CDR3 sequence (DNA): TGCAGCGTTGAAAGGGGGACAGAATTAGGAGAGACCCAGTACTTC.

The chain links TRBV7-9 to TRBJ2-2; 9 nucleotides match TRBD1. The CDR3 has 16 amino acids. Germline V gene data show CDR1 as SEHNR and CDR2 as FQNEAQ (reference sequence). V lost 5 bases, J lost 5 bases, and 9 bases stayed unmatched. The CDR3 sequence is CASSQVGQGLTGELFF. As DNA, the CDR3 is TGTGCCAGCAGCCAAGTAGGACAGGGGCTAACCGGGGAGCTGTTTTTT.

DNA for the CDR3: TGTGCCAGCAGTATCCGGGACAGGACTATCACTGAAGCTTTCTTT. This encodes CASSIRDRTITEAFF. V gene TRBV2 combines with J gene TRBJ1-1, with TRBD1 identical over 8 bases. Germline lookup yields CDR1 SNHLY and CDR2 FYNNEI. This CDR3 contains 15 residues. The junction had 9 bases not matched to a gene; V was cut back by 5 bases and J by 4 bases.

This clonotype showed up just a few times. The genes are TRBV12-3 or TRBV12-4 and TRBJ1-5; D remains unclear. The CDR3 is 15 residues long. V shed 2 bases and J shed 7 bases, with 15 bases lying between them. The CDR3 nucleotides read TGTGCCAGCAGTTTAACCCCGGGAGTCATACAGCCCCAGCATTTT. This gives the protein CASSLTPGVIQPQHF.

For this clonotype: Because the CDR3's place on the DNA is in doubt, the DNA is left out and the CDR3 is given as listed by TCRdb. The chain recombines TRBV29-1 with TRBJ2-5; the table's D call TRBD1 went unverified against the DNA. The germline gives CDR1 SQVTM, CDR2 ANQGSEA. The CDR3 length equals 15 residues, ends included. The CDR3 here is CICSATPDRVETQYF.

On this clonotype: A much bigger clone sits one base away, suggesting this may be a read error. CDR3 region: CASSGGGPGERYF. As DNA, the CDR3 is TGTGCCAGCAGTGGAGGGGGGCCAGGGGAGCGGTACTTC. The chain has TRBV2 and TRBJ2-7; perhaps D is TRBD1 or TRBD2 (6 bases each). There are 13 residues in the CDR3. CDR1 SNHLY and CDR2 FYNNEI come from the germline V gene.